The source of this T cell receptor (beta chain) is a study of T cell repertoires in cytomegalovirus infection (dated by TCRdb to the late 2010s). About the investigation overall: The HLA type of each donor mattered for the analysis, because public TCR beta signatures pointed to carriage of CMV infection along with the matching HLA type.

On this clonotype itself: Its antigen specificity is not known. No qualities accompany the bases; no much larger clone lies one base away.

The reads were generated on an Illumina HiSeq 1500. TCRdb reworked the public reads: Q25 trimming with fastp, MiXCR clone assembly, productive beta chains retained. Entries that share a CDR3 protein sequence are merged under the most common genes and DNA. A total of about 180,000 distinct CDR3 sequences appear in this sample, about 17% of them only once. The biggest ten clones account for under 30% of the sample. The paper's findings and limits, for the study overall: The ex vivo response was dominated by HLA-C-restricted CMV-specific TCR beta clonotypes, which also provided the single most frequent clonotype in two of eight donors. In both this cohort and an independent approximately 350-donor cohort, the cumulative frequency of public TCR beta family members distinguished carriers of CMV infection plus the relevant HLA type.

Sequences were obtained from CD8+ T cells from PBMCs. The source is a human donor in good health (CMV status not recorded). Some clones in this sample may be carry-over from other donors' samples.

The DNA reads as follows: TGTGCCAGCAGCTTGAGAGTAACTAACTATGGCTACACCTTC. The translation is CASSLRVTNYGYTF. Recombination connected TRBV11-3 to TRBJ1-2; no D gene is confidently identified. CDR1 and CDR2, looked up from the germline V gene, are SGHNT and YENEEA. The V end loses 3 bases and the J end loses 0 bases, and a stretch of 8 bases separates them. From the cysteine up to the phenylalanine, the CDR3 has a length of 14 residues. Solely the CDR3 DNA is kept, with 42 bases framed from the first base.